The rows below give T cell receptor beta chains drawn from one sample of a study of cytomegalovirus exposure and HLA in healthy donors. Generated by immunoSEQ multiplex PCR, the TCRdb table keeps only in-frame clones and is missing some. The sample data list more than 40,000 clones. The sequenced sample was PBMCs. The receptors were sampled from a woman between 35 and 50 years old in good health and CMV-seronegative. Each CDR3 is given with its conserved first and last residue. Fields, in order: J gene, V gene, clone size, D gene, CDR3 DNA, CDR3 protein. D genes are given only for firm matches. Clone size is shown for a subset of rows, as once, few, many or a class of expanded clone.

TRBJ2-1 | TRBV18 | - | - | TGTGCCAGCTCACCACCCGTGGGAGGCTACAATGAGCAGTTCTTC | CASSPPVGGYNEQFF
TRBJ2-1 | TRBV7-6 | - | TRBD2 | TGTGCCAGCAGCTTAGTCCTCGGGAGGTGGGAGCAGTTCTTC | CASSLVLGRWEQFF
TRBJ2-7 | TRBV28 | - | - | TGTGCCAGCAGTTCTTCAGTCCCCTACGAGCAGTACTTC | CASSSSVPYEQYF
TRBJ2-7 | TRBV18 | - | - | TGTGCCAGCTCGCAAACCGGGATTCCCTACGAGCAGTACTTC | CASSQTGIPYEQYF
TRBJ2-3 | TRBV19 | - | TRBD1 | TGTGCCAGTAGGAGACAGGGCTCGCCAGATACGCAGTATTTT | CASRRQGSPDTQYF
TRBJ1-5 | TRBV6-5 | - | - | TGTGCCAGCAGTGACGGATCTACGAGGCAGCCCCAGCATTTT | CASSDGSTRQPQHF
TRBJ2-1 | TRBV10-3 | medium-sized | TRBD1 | TGTGCCATCAGTGAGTTGTCGGGACAGGTGAACTACAATGAGCAGTTCTTC | CAISELSGQVNYNEQFF
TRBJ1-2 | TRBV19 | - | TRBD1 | TGTGCCAGTAGTATCCAACAGGGGCGAGGTGGCTACACCTTC | CASSIQQGRGGYTF
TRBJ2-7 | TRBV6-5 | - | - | TGTGCCAGCAGTTACTCGTTTAGCGCGCCCTACGAGCAGTACTTC | CASSYSFSAPYEQYF
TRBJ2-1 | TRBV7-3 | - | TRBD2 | TGTGCCAGCAGCTTCTCTAGCGGGAGAGATGAGCAGTTCTTC | CASSFSSGRDEQFF
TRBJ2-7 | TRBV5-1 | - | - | TGCGCCAGCAGCTTGGGACTTTTTACCTACGAGCAGTACTTC | CASSLGLFTYEQYF
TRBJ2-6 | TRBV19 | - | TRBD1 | TGTGCCAGTAGTAGACAGGGGGCCGGTGGGGCCAACGTCCTGACTTTC | CASSRQGAGGANVLTF
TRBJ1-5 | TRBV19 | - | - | TGTGCCAGTAGTAGGGGAGTTGCCAATCAGCCCCAGCATTTT | CASSRGVANQPQHF
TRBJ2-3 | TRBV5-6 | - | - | TGTGCCAGCAGCTTGGTGGCAGGGCGCACAGATACGCAGTATTTT | CASSLVAGRTDTQYF